The 11 T cell receptor beta chains reported below all come from one sample, sequenced in a study of CXCR3-negative and CXCR3-positive naive CD8 T cells. Whole-study results and caveats: CXCR3-positive naive cells carried more hydrophobic TRB CDR3s than CXCR3-negative ones.

It was by 5' RACE with UMI labels that the TRB cDNA libraries were prepared. With the 5' RACE reads reprocessed, TCRdb shows one record per CDR3 protein and no DNA. Here the sample table reports some 150,000 distinct CDR3 sequences. These receptors have no known antigen. The source material was naive CXCR3+ CD8+ T cells from blood. Described subset: CD45RO-CCR7+CD27+CD95- naive CD8+ T cells expressing CXCR3 (TNR3+). The receptor source for this set is a human donor in good health. Some clones in this sample may be carry-over from other donors' samples.

CDR3 protein: CASSLAGSLSTDTQYF. This chain joins TRBV27 and TRBJ2-3. CDR3 size: 16 residues. Germline CDR1 and CDR2: MNHEY and SMNVEV (reference sequence).

The V call is TRBV7-9, the J call TRBJ2-1; lacking DNA, the TRBD1 call made by TCRdb goes unchecked. This CDR3 comprises 12 residues. The germline CDR1 and CDR2 sequences are SEHNR and FQNEAQ (reference sequence). The CDR3 is CVGREGYNEQFF. The whole variable domain, remainder taken from reference TRBV7-9 and TRBJ2-1, is DTGVSQNPRHKITKRGQNVTFRCDPISEHNRLYWYRQTLGQGPEFLTYFQNEAQLEKSRLLSDRFSAERPKGSFSTLEIQRTEQGDSAMYLCVGREGYNEQFFGPGTRLTVL.

The chain is built from TRBV4-1 and TRBJ2-7; absent DNA, TCRdb's TRBD1 call cannot be checked. CDR3 length: 14 residues. Germline lookup yields CDR1 MGHRA and CDR2 YSYEKL. The CDR3 sequence is CASSQGQGHYEQYF.

The gene calls are TRBV7-6 and TRBJ2-2; TCRdb selects TRBD2, and the lack of DNA leaves this call unchecked. The CDR3 covers 16 residues. Germline-derived CDR1 and CDR2 are SGHVS and FNYEAQ. CDR3 loop: CASSLAVRENTGELFF.

The chain has TRBV7-9 and TRBJ2-2; TCRdb indicates TRBD1, and absent DNA this call remains unverified. CDR3 length: 15 amino acids. Germline CDR1 is SEHNR and CDR2 is FQNEAQ (reference sequence). This CDR3 reads CASTPQGRNTGELFF.

The chain links TRBV10-3 to TRBJ2-5; TCRdb proposes TRBD1, but this gene call is untestable without DNA. Germline values: CDR1 ENHRY, CDR2 SYGVKD. This CDR3 is 13 amino acids long. The CDR3 protein is CAISEQGTETQYF.

The V gene is TRBV3-1, the J gene TRBJ2-4. CDR1 and CDR2 from the germline V gene are LGHDT and YNNKEL (reference sequence). The CDR3 runs to 14 residues. CDR3 sequence reads: CASSQEFGENIQYF. The complete variable domain, with remaining parts taken from reference TRBV3-1 and TRBJ2-4, reads DTAVSQTPKYLVTQMGNDKSIKCEQNLGHDTMYWYKQDSKKFLKIMFSYNNKELIINETVPNRFSPKSPDKAHLNLHINSLELGDSAVYFCASSQEFGENIQYFGAGTRLSVL.

The chain carries TRBV10-3 and TRBJ1-2; TCRdb reports TRBD1, a call that lacks DNA to check it against. Germline CDR1 reads ENHRY; CDR2 reads SYGVKD. CDR3 length: 13 residues. The CDR3 here is CAISLGGMNGYTF.

The rearrangement uses TRBV29-1 and TRBJ2-1; TCRdb names TRBD2, which stays unverified in the absence of DNA. The germline V gene has CDR1 SQVTM and CDR2 ANQGSEA. The CDR3 length is 13 residues. The CDR3 reads CSVGLAGGNEQFF.

The CDR3 here is CASSQDGQGVVDEQFF. This chain uses TRBV4-3 with TRBJ2-1; checking the TCRdb D call of TRBD1 is not possible without DNA. The germline V gene encodes CDR1 LGHNA and CDR2 YSLEER. CDR3 length: 16 amino acids.

The chain uses TRBV4-3 and TRBJ2-6; TCRdb picks TRBD2, but there is no DNA to check that call. Germline loops: CDR1 LGHNA, CDR2 YSLEER. The CDR3 is 17 amino acids. CDR3 loop: CASSHAPSVDGANVLTF.